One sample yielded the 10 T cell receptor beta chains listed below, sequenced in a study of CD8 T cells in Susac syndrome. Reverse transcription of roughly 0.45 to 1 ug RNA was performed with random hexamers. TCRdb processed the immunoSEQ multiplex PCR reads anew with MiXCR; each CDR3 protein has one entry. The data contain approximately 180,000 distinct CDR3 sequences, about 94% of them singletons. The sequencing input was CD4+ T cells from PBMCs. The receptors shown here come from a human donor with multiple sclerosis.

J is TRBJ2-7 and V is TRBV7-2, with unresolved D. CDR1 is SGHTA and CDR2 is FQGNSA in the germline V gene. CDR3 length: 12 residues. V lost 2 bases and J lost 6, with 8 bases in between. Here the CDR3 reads CASSLWSGEQYF. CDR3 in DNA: TGTGCCAGCAGCTTATGGTCAGGCGAGCAGTACTTC. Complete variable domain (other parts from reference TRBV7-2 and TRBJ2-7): GAGVSQSPSNKVTEKGKDVELRCDPISGHTALYWYRQSLGQGLEFLIYFQGNSAPDKSGLPSDRFSAERTGGSVSTLTIQRTQQEDSAVYLCASSLWSGEQYFGPGTRLTVT.

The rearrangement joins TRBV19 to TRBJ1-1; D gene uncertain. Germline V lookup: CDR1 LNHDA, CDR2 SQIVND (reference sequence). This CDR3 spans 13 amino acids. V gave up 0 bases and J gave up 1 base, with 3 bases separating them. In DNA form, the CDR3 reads TGTGCCAGTAGTATAGAGGCGAACACTGAAGCTTTCTTT. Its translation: CASSIEANTEAFF.

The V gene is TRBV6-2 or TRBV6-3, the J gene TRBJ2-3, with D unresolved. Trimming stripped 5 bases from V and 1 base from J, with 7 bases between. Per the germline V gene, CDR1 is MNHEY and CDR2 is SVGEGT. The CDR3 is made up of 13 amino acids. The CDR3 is CASSDMRTDTQYF. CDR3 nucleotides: TGTGCCAGCAGTGACATGCGCACAGATACGCAGTATTTT.

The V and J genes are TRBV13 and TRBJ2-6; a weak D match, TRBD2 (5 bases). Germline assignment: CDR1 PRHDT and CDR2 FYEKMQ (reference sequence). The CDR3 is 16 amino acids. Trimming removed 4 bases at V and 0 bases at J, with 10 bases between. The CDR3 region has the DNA TGTGCCAGCAGCTCGCTCCGGGACTCTGGGGCCAACGTCCTGACTTTC. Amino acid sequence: CASSSLRDSGANVLTF.

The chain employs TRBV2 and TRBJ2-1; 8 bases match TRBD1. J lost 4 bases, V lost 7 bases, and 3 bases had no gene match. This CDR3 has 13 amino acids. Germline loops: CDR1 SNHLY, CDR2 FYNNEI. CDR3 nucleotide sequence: TGTGCCAGCACCTGGGACAGGTACAATGAGCAGTTCTTC. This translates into CASTWDRYNEQFF.

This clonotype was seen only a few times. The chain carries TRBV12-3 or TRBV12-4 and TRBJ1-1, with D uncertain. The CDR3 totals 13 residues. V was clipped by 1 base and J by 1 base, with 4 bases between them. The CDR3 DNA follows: TGTGCCAGCAGTTTAGGGGCGAACACTGAAGCTTTCTTT. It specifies CASSLGANTEAFF.

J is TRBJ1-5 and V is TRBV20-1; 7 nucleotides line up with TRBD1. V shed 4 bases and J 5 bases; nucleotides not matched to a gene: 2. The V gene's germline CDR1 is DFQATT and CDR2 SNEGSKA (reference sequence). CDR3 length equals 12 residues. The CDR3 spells CSATQGDQPQHF. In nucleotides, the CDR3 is TGCAGTGCTACTCAGGGGGATCAGCCCCAGCATTTT.

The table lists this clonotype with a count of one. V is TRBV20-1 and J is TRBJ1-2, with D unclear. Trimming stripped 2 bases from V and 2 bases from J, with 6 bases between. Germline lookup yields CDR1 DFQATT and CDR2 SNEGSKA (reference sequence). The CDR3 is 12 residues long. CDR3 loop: CSARPRNYGYTF. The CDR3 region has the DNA TGCAGTGCTAGACCCAGGAACTATGGCTACACCTTC.

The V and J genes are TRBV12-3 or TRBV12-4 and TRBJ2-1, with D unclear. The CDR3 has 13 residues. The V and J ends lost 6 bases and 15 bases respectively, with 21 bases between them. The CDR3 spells CASSLEPGRVGFF. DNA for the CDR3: TGTGCCAGCAGCCTCGAACCGGGCCGAGTGGGGTTCTTC.

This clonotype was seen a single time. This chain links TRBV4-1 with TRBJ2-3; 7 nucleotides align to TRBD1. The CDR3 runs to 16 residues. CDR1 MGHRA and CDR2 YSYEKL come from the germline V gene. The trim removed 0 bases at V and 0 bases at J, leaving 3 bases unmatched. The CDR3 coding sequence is TGCGCCAGCAGCCAAGATCGGGACAGAAGCACAGATACGCAGTATTTT. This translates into CASSQDRDRSTDTQYF.